The 16 T cell receptor beta chains reported below all come from one sample, sequenced in a study of cytomegalovirus exposure and HLA in healthy donors. With 60 Vbeta and 13 Jbeta primers, the PCR was carried out. Profiled with immunoSEQ multiplex PCR; TCRdb holds only in-frame clones, not every one. This repertoire includes under 250,000 clones. What was sequenced was PBMCs. The receptor set was obtained from a girl aged 2 to 9 in good health and CMV-seropositive.

The rearrangement uses TRBV6-1 and TRBJ2-7; a weak D match, TRBD2 (5 bases). Germline V CDR1 and CDR2: MNHNS, SASEGT. The germline V and J ends were trimmed by 7 bases and 4 bases, with 20 bases remaining between them. The CDR3 has 15 residues. The CDR3 sequence is CASTPFGGERYEQYF. The CDR3 DNA sequence: TGTGCCAGCACCCCCTTTGGAGGCGAACGGTACGAGCAGTACTTC.

The chain couples TRBV27 to TRBJ1-2; D remains unclear. Trimming cost V 0 bases and J 1 base, with 15 bases left between them. The CDR3 has 17 amino acids. From germline, CDR1 is MNHEY and CDR2 SMNVEV (reference sequence). CDR3 nucleotides: TGTGCCAGCAGTTTATCCTACGAACAGAGCCTTAACTATGGCTACACCTTC. This sequence encodes CASSLSYEQSLNYGYTF.

The chain couples TRBV27 to TRBJ1-2; 7 bases line up with TRBD1. Germline lookup yields CDR1 MNHEY and CDR2 SMNVEV (reference sequence). With 2 bases clipped from V and 5 bases from J, the junction kept 5 bases outside the gene matches. There are 14 residues in the CDR3. The CDR3 region has the DNA TGTGCCAGCAGTTTACGAGGGGGCAATTATGGCTACACCTTC. It translates to CASSLRGGNYGYTF.

This sequence joins TRBV27 and TRBJ2-3; 9 bases line up with TRBD1. Germline V gene sequence: CDR1 MNHEY, CDR2 SMNVEV (reference sequence). With V trimmed by 6 bases and J by 3 bases, 4 bases remained unmatched. This CDR3 has 14 amino acids. CDR3 nucleotide sequence: TGTGCCAGCAGGGGACAGGGCTGGACAGATACGCAGTATTTT. Translating it yields CASRGQGWTDTQYF.

The chain carries TRBV27 and TRBJ2-3; TRBD2 agrees at 9 bases. The ends lost 2 bases at V and 4 bases at J; junction bases unmatched: 1. Germline CDR1 and CDR2: MNHEY and SMNVEV (reference sequence). CDR3 length: 14 residues. CDR3 region: CASSLVAGADTQYF. The CDR3 DNA reads as TGTGCCAGCAGTTTAGTAGCGGGGGCAGATACGCAGTATTTT.

The rearrangement links TRBV5-6 to TRBJ2-1; 10 bases line up with TRBD2. Trimming cost V 0 bases and J 9 bases; bases outside gene matches: 9. The germline CDR1 and CDR2 sequences are SGHDT and YYEEEE. The CDR3 is 16 residues long. The CDR3 sequence is CASSLGVGLAGVEQFF. The CDR3 bases are TGTGCCAGCAGCTTGGGGGTTGGGCTAGCGGGAGTTGAGCAGTTCTTC.

The chain uses TRBV2 and TRBJ1-1, with 9 bases that match TRBD1. The junction had 7 bases not matched to a gene; V was cut back by 11 bases and J by 0 bases. From germline, CDR1 is SNHLY and CDR2 FYNNEI. The CDR3 covers 14 residues. CDR3 residues: CAGTGGGMNTEAFF. The CDR3 bases are TGTGCCGGTACAGGGGGCGGAATGAACACTGAAGCTTTCTTT.

J is TRBJ1-1 and V is TRBV10-1; 11 bases line up with TRBD1. This CDR3 contains 13 residues. Germline loops: CDR1 WNHNN, CDR2 SYGVQD (reference sequence). Trimming cost V 5 bases and J 11 bases; bases outside gene matches: 7. CDR3: CASSPGQGVNAFF. In nucleotides, the CDR3 is TGCGCCAGCAGTCCGGGACAGGGGGTCAACGCTTTCTTT.

V usage is TRBV5-4 and J usage is TRBJ2-1; 7 nucleotides align to TRBD2. Germline-derived CDR1 and CDR2 are SGHNT and YYREEE (reference sequence). The V gene end was trimmed by 0 bases and the J gene end by 5 bases; junction bases not matched to a gene: 8. The CDR3 is made up of 16 amino acids. The DNA for the CDR3 is TGTGCCAGCAGCTTGGCCTTGGCTAGCGGCAACAATGAGCAGTTCTTC. Encoded protein: CASSLALASGNNEQFF.

On this clone: The same CDR3 also results from other DNA sequences found in this sample. The V gene is TRBV18, the J gene TRBJ1-1; D is ambiguous. V gave up 3 bases and J gave up 1 base, with 9 bases separating them. The CDR3 has 14 residues. In germline, CDR1 is KGHSH, CDR2 LQKENI. The CDR3 region has the DNA TGTGCCAGCTCACCCACCGGAGGGAACACTGAAGCTTTCTTT. This encodes CASSPTGGNTEAFF.

This chain connects TRBV5-1 to TRBJ2-5; 7 bases map to TRBD1. V dropped 4 bases and J dropped 3; count of bases not matched to a gene: 12. The CDR3 extends over 16 amino acids. In germline, CDR1 is SGHRS, CDR2 YFSETQ. CDR3 sequence: CASSAPPGTVEETQYF. DNA for the CDR3: TGCGCCAGCAGCGCACCACCTGGGACAGTAGAAGAGACCCAGTACTTC.

The J gene is TRBJ2-3, the V gene TRBV19, with D possibly matching TRBD2 (6 bases). The germline V gene encodes CDR1 LNHDA and CDR2 SQIVND (reference sequence). Deletions cut 7 bases from V and 1 base from J, with 12 bases between. This CDR3 spans 14 amino acids. Here the CDR3 DNA reads TGTGCCAGTAACCGAGGCGGGGGCACAGATACGCAGTATTTT. It specifies CASNRGGGTDTQYF.

V usage is TRBV7-9 and J usage is TRBJ2-5, with 12 nucleotides matching TRBD2. The CDR3 is 14 residues long. In germline, CDR1 is SEHNR, CDR2 FQNEAQ (reference sequence). With V trimmed by 10 bases and J by 5 bases, 8 bases remained unmatched. CDR3 bases: TGTGCCACCTACGGACTAGCGGGACGGGAGACCCAGTACTTC. Translation: CATYGLAGRETQYF. Full variable domain (missing parts from reference TRBV7-9 and TRBJ2-5): DTGVSQNPRHKITKRGQNVTFRCDPISEHNRLYWYRQTLGQGPEFLTYFQNEAQLEKSRLLSDRFSAERPKGSFSTLEIQRTEQGDSAMYLCATYGLAGRETQYFGPGTRLLVL.

V usage is TRBV6-5 and J usage is TRBJ2-7; TRBD2 agrees at 9 bases. V gave up 6 bases and J gave up 7 bases; unmatched junction bases: 7. The CDR3 sequence is 13 residues long. From germline, CDR1 is MNHEY and CDR2 SVGAGI. This CDR3 is CASRREGREEQYF. DNA for the CDR3: TGTGCCAGCAGGCGGGAGGGCCGAGAAGAGCAGTACTTC.

The gene calls are TRBV4-1 and TRBJ1-2; 9 positions agree with TRBD1. Losses at the gene ends were 4 bases for V and 5 bases for J; bases not matched to a gene: 5. This CDR3 contains 14 residues. The germline V gene has CDR1 MGHRA and CDR2 YSYEKL. Written as DNA, the CDR3 is TGCGCCAGCAGCCCTCGGGACAGGGATTATGGCTACACCTTC. This codes for CASSPRDRDYGYTF.

The V call is TRBV19, the J call TRBJ1-5, with unresolved D. Germline-derived CDR1 and CDR2 are LNHDA and SQIVND (reference sequence). Trimming took 1 base from V and 1 from J, leaving 8 bases between them. This CDR3 comprises 15 residues. CDR3 amino acids: CASSIGQASNQPQHF. In DNA form, the CDR3 reads TGTGCCAGTAGTATAGGGCAGGCAAGCAATCAGCCCCAGCATTTT.